A selection of T cell receptor beta chains follows, all from one sample in a study of blood T cells in healthy people across ages. TCRdb re-called the 5' RACE reads with MiXCR, one entry per CDR3 protein. The table records about 1.4 million distinct CDR3 sequences, almost 60% of them present only once. What was sequenced was blood. The source of these receptors is a man younger than 35 in good health. The CDR3 runs from the conserved cysteine through the conserved F or W. Fields, in order: D gene, V gene, J gene, clone size, CDR3 DNA, CDR3 protein. D genes are given only for firm matches. Where a row states a size, it is once, few, many or the class of an expanded clone; other rows omit it.

d_gene: TRBD2
v_gene: TRBV29-1
j_gene: TRBJ2-1
abundance: .
CDR3nt: TGCAGCGTGGGGCGGGGGGGTGACGGCGAGCAGTTCTTC
CDR3aa: CSVGRGGDGEQFF

d_gene: .
v_gene: TRBV13
j_gene: TRBJ1-1
abundance: .
CDR3nt: TGTGCCAGCAGAGCCGGCGGATTCACTGAAGCTTTCTTT
CDR3aa: CASRAGGFTEAFF

d_gene: TRBD1
v_gene: TRBV6-2/TRBV6-3
j_gene: TRBJ2-1
abundance: .
CDR3nt: TGTGCCAGCGGAACGCCCGGGACAGAGAAGAATAAGCAGTTCTTC
CDR3aa: CASGTPGTEKNKQFF

d_gene: TRBD1
v_gene: TRBV6-6
j_gene: TRBJ2-7
abundance: .
CDR3nt: TGTGCCAGCTCTAGACCCAGGGACAGCCACGAGCAGTACTTC
CDR3aa: CASSRPRDSHEQYF

d_gene: .
v_gene: TRBV3-1
j_gene: TRBJ2-6
abundance: .
CDR3nt: TGTGCCAGTAGCCCCGCAGGGAGGCGATCTGGGGCCAACGTCCTGACTTTC
CDR3aa: CASSPAGRRSGANVLTF

d_gene: .
v_gene: TRBV5-1
j_gene: TRBJ2-5
abundance: once
CDR3nt: TGCGCCAGCAGCCCGTGGGTTGAGGGTTCTGAGACCCAGTACTTC
CDR3aa: CASSPWVEGSETQYF

d_gene: .
v_gene: TRBV5-8
j_gene: TRBJ2-7
abundance: .
CDR3nt: TGTGCCAGCATCAACCCGTCTTACTCCTACGAGCAGTACTTC
CDR3aa: CASINPSYSYEQYF

d_gene: .
v_gene: TRBV12-3/TRBV12-4
j_gene: TRBJ2-7
abundance: few
CDR3nt: TGTGCCAGCAGCCCCAGGAGCCCGAGTTCCTACGAGCAGTACTTC
CDR3aa: CASSPRSPSSYEQYF

d_gene: TRBD1
v_gene: TRBV6-5
j_gene: TRBJ1-2
abundance: .
CDR3nt: TGTGCCAGCAGTAACCCGGGACAGGGGGTTTATGGCTACACCTTC
CDR3aa: CASSNPGQGVYGYTF

d_gene: .
v_gene: TRBV7-9
j_gene: TRBJ2-2
abundance: .
CDR3nt: TGTGCCAGCAGCTTGCGGGCCGGGGAGCTGTTTTTT
CDR3aa: CASSLRAGELFF

d_gene: .
v_gene: TRBV29-1
j_gene: TRBJ2-1
abundance: once
CDR3nt: TGCAGCGGGAGCGGAGAAAGATCCCACAATGAGCAGTTCTTC
CDR3aa: CSGSGERSHNEQFF

d_gene: TRBD2
v_gene: TRBV27
j_gene: TRBJ2-5
abundance: .
CDR3nt: TGTGCCAGCAGGGACTTAGCGGGAGTCCCCCAAGAGACCCAGTACTTC
CDR3aa: CASRDLAGVPQETQYF

d_gene: TRBD1
v_gene: TRBV29-1
j_gene: TRBJ1-1
abundance: .
CDR3nt: TGCAGCATTGCCGCAGGGGGCAACACTGAAGCTTTCTTT
CDR3aa: CSIAAGGNTEAFF

d_gene: .
v_gene: TRBV6-1
j_gene: TRBJ1-5
abundance: .
CDR3nt: TGTGCCAGCAGTGAAAGGCATAGCAATCAGCCCCAGCATTTT
CDR3aa: CASSERHSNQPQHF

d_gene: .
v_gene: TRBV29-1
j_gene: TRBJ2-5
abundance: .
CDR3nt: TGCAGCGCTCGACCCTCGGAGACCCAGTACTTC
CDR3aa: CSARPSETQYF